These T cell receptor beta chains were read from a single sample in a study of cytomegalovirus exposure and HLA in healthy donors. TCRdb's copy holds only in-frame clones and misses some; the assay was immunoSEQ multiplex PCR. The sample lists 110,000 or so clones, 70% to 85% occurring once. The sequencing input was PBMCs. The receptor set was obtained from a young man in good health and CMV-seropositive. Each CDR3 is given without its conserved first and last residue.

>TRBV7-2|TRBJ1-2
ASSSGQTPPYT
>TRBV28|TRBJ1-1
ASSRVGRGFVNTEAF
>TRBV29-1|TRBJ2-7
TPQGAGGTYEQY